In its sample, the clone carrying this T cell receptor (beta chain) was seen many times. TCRdb reprocessed the 5' RACE reads via MiXCR and lists one record per CDR3 protein. The table records 65,000 to 90,000 distinct CDR3 sequences, 9% to 12% of them present only once. The data derive from a study of neurological immune-mediated disorders. The V gene end was trimmed by 6 bases and the J gene end by 2 bases; junction bases not matched to a gene: 5. The V gene's germline CDR1 is DFQATT and CDR2 SNEGSKA (reference sequence). The CDR3 consists of 13 residues. J is TRBJ2-7 and V is TRBV20-1; 9 nucleotides line up with TRBD1. Sequencing was performed on PBMCs. This clonotype originated in a man aged 35-49 years in good health. CDR3 loop: CSARGTGPYEQYF. CDR3 nucleotide sequence: TGCAGTGCCCGCGGGACAGGGCCCTACGAGCAGTACTTC.